Listed below are T cell receptor beta chains from one sample, sequenced in a study of vaccination effects on CD4 cells after COVID-19. These receptors lack a known antigen. Some clones are missing from TCRdb's copy, which holds only in-frame ones; the method was immunoSEQ multiplex PCR. The data hold under 40,000 clones, with 72% observed a single time. Here the sequenced sample was CD4+ T cells from PBMCs cultured with HCoV-229E spike peptides, taken after COVID-19 vaccination. The receptors were gathered from a human donor who received a COVID-19 vaccine. The CDR3 runs from the conserved cysteine through the conserved F or W. D genes are given only for firm matches. Not all rows give a size; the values are once, few, many and, for expanded clones, a class.

d_call,j_call,v_call,clone_size,cdr3_nt,cdr3_aa
.,TRBJ1-6,TRBV6-4,.,TGTGCCAGCAGGAGGACAGCTAATTCACCCCTCCACTTT,CASRRTANSPLHF
.,TRBJ2-2,TRBV3-1/TRBV3-2,once,TGTGCCAGCAGCCCCTCGAACACCGGGGAGCTGTTTTTT,CASSPSNTGELFF
TRBD1,TRBJ2-7,TRBV6-2/TRBV6-3,once,TGTGCCAGCAGTCAGAGGGACAGTTACGAGCAGTACTTC,CASSQRDSYEQYF
.,TRBJ1-1,TRBV6-5,.,TGTGCCAGCAAAGAGGCGGCAAGGGGGGCTTTCTTT,CASKEAARGAFF
.,TRBJ1-2,TRBV21-1,few,TGTGCCAGCAGCACGGGACCTCTTACCCTCCGATGCTATGGCTACACCTTC,CASSTGPLTLRCYGYTF
TRBD2,TRBJ2-7,TRBV5-1,.,TGCGCCAGCAGCTTGGTAAACGGCGGGCCCGGGAGGGAGCAGTACTTC,CASSLVNGGPGREQYF
.,TRBJ1-4,TRBV5-1,.,TGCGCCAGCAGCTTGTTTTTGGGGGACAATGAAAAACTGTTTTTT,CASSLFLGDNEKLFF
TRBD2,TRBJ2-2,TRBV30,few,TGTGCCTGGAACCCCGGGGGAGGGGTTGCCGGGGAGCTGTTTTTT,CAWNPGGGVAGELFF
TRBD2,TRBJ2-3,TRBV3-1/TRBV3-2,.,TGTGCCAGCAGCCCGCCTAGCGGTGCTAGCACAGATACGCAGTATTTT,CASSPPSGASTDTQYF
.,TRBJ2-3,TRBV7-2,.,TGTGCCAGCAGCTCCCAGGTATCACAGTATTTT,CASSSQVSQYF